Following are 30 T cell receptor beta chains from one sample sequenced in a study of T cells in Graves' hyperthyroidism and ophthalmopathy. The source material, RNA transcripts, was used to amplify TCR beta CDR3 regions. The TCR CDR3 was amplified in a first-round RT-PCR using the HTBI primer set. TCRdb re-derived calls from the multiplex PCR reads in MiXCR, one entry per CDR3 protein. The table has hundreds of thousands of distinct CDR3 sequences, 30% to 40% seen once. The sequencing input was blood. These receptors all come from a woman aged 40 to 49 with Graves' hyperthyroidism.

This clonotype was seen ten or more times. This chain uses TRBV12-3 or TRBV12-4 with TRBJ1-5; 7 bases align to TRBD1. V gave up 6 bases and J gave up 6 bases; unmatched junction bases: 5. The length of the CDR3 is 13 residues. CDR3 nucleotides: TGTGCCAGCAGCTCGGGACAGCGTCAGCCCCAGCATTTT. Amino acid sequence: CASSSGQRQPQHF.

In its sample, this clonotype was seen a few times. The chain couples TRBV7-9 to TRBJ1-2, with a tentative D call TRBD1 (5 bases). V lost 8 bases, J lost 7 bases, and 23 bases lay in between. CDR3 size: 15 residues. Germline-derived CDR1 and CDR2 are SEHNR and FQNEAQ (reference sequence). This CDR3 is CASRNRDGFGIGYTF. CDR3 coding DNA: TGTGCCAGCCGGAACCGGGACGGCTTTGGGATTGGCTACACCTTC. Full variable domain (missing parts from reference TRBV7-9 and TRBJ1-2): DTGVSQNPRHKITKRGQNVTFRCDPISEHNRLYWYRQTLGQGPEFLTYFQNEAQLEKSRLLSDRFSAERPKGSFSTLEIQRTEQGDSAMYLCASRNRDGFGIGYTFGSGTRLTVV.

The chain's CDR3 is CASSTRTTDSGYTF. CDR3 nucleotides: TGTGCCAGCAGCACCCGAACGACAGATTCCGGCTACACCTTC. The gene calls are TRBV4-2 and TRBJ1-2, with a weak D call TRBD1 (5 bases). V lost 5 bases and J 8 bases, leaving 18 bases between the germline ends. Germline loops: CDR1 LGHNA, CDR2 YNFKEQ. The CDR3 is 14 residues long.

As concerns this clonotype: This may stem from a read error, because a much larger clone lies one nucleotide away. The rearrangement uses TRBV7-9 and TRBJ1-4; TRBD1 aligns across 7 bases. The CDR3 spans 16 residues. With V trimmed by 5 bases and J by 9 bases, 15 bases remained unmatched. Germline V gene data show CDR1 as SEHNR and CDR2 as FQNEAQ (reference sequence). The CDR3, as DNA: TGTGCCAGCAGCCAAGATTCAGGGACAGAGGATCAAAAACTGTTTTTT. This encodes CASSQDSGTEDQKLFF. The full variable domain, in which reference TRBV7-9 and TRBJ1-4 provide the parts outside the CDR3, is DTGVSQNPRHKITKRGQNVTFRCDPISEHNRLYWYRQTLGQGPEFLTYFQNEAQLEKSRLLSDRFSAERPKGSFSTLEIQRTEQGDSAMYLCASSQDSGTEDQKLFFGSGTQLSVL.

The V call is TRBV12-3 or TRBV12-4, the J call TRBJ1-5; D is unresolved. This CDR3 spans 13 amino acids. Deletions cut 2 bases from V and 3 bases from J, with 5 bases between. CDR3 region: CASSLQVNQPQHF. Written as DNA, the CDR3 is TGTGCCAGCAGTTTACAGGTCAATCAGCCCCAGCATTTT.

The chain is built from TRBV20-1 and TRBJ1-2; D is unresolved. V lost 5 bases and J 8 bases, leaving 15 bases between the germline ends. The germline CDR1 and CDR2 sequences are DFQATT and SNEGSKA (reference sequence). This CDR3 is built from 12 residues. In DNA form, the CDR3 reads TGCAGTGCTTATCTAGCCTCTGGAGGCTACACCTTC. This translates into CSAYLASGGYTF.

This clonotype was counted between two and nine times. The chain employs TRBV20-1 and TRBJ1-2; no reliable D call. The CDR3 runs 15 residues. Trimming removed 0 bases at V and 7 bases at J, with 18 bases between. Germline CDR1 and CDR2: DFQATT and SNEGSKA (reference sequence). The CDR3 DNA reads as TGCAGTGCTAGAGAAATTGGGGTTTATGGCCGTGGCTACACCTTC. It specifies CSAREIGVYGRGYTF.

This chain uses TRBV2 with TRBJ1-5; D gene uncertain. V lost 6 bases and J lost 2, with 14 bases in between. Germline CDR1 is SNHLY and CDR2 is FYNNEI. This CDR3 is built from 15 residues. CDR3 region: CASRDRHEGNQPQHF. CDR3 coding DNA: TGTGCCAGCAGAGATAGACATGAGGGCAATCAGCCCCAGCATTTT.

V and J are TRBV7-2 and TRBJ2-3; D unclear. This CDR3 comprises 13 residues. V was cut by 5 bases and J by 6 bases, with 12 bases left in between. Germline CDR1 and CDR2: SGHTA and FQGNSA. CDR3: CASSANSADTQYF. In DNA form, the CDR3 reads TGTGCCAGCAGCGCCAACTCCGCCGATACGCAGTATTTT. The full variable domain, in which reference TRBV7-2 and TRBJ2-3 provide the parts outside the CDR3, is GAGVSQSPSNKVTEKGKDVELRCDPISGHTALYWYRQSLGQGLEFLIYFQGNSAPDKSGLPSDRFSAERTGGSVSTLTIQRTQQEDSAVYLCASSANSADTQYFGPGTRLTVL.

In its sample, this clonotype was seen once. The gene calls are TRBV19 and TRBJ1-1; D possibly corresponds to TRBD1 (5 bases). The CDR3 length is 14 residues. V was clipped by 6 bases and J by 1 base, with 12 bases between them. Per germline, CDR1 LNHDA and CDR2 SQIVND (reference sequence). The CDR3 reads CASRRDGSNTEAFF. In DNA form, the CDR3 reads TGTGCCAGTAGGAGGGACGGCTCGAACACTGAAGCTTTCTTT.

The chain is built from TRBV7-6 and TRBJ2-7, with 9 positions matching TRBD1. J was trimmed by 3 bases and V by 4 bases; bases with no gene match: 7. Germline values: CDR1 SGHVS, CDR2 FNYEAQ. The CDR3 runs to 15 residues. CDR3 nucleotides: TGTGCCAGCAGCTCCCTACAGGGGGCCCTCTACGAGCAGTACTTC. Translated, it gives CASSSLQGALYEQYF.

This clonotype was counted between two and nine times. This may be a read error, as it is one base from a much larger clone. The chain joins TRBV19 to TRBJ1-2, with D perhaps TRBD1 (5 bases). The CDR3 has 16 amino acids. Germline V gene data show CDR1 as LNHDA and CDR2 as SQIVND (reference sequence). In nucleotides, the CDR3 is TGTGCCGGTAGTATGGGCAGGGAAATCTCTTCCTATGGCTACACCTTC. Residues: CAGSMGREISSYGYTF.

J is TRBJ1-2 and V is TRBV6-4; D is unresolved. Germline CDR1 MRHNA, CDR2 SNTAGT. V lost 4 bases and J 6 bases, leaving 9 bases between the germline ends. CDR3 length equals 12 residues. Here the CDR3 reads CASSAGGNGYTF. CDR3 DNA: TGTGCCAGCAGTGCAGGAGGAAATGGCTACACCTTC.

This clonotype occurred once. The CDR3 loop is CAISQKYNEQYF. CDR3 DNA sequence: TGTGCCATCAGTCAGAAGTACAATGAGCAGTACTTC. This chain connects TRBV10-3 to TRBJ2-1; no reliable D call. The DNA end favors TRBJ2-7, so the J call may be wrong. The CDR3 spans 12 residues. Germline V CDR1 and CDR2: ENHRY, SYGVKD.

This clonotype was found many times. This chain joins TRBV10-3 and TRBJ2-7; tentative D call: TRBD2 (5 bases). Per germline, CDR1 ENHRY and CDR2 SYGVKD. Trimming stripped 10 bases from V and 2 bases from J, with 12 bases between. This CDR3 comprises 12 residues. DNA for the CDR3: TGTGCCACCTTGTCGGGAACCTACGAGCAGTACTTC. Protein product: CATLSGTYEQYF.

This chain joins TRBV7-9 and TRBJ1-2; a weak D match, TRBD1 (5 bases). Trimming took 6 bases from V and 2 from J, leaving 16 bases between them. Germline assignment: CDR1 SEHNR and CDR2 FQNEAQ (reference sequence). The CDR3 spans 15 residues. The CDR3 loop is CASRLSTRVNYGYTF. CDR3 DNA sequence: TGTGCCAGCAGACTTAGCACCAGGGTAAACTATGGCTACACCTTC.

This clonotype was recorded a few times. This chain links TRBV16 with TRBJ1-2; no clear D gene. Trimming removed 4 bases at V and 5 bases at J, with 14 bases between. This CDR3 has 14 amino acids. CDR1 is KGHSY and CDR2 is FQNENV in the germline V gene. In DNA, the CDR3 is TGTGCCAGCAGCCCTGGACTTTTGGCGTATGGCTACACCTTC. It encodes CASSPGLLAYGYTF. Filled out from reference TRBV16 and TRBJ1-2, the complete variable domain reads GEEVAQTPKHLVRGEGQKAKLYCAPIKGHSYVFWYQQVLKNEFKFLISFQNENVFDETGMPKERFSAKCLPNSPCSLEIQATKLEDSAVYFCASSPGLLAYGYTFGSGTRLTVV.

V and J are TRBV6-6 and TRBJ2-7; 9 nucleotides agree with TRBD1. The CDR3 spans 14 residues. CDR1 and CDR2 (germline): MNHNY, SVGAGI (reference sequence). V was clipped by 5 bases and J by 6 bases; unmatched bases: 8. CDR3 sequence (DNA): TGTGCCAGCAGTGGCCCCGGGGACAGGGCCGAGCAGTACTTC. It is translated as CASSGPGDRAEQYF.

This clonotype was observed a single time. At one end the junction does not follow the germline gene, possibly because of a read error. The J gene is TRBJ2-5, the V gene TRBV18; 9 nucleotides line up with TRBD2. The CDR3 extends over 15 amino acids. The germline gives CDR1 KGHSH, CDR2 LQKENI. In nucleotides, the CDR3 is TGCGCCAGCTCACCGCCGGGACTAGCTCAAGAGACCCAGTACTTC. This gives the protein CASSPPGLAQETQYF.

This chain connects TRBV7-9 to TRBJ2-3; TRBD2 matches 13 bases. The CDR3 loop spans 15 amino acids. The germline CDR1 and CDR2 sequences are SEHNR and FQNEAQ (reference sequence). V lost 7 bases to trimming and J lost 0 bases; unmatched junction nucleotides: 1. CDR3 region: CASKLAGGSTDTQYF. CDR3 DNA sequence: TGTGCCAGCAAACTAGCGGGGGGGAGCACAGATACGCAGTATTTT.

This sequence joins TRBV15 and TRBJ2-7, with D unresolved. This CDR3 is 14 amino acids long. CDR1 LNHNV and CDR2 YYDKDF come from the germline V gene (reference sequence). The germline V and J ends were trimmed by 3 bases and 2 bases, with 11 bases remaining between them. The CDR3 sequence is CATSSQERTYEQYF. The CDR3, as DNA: TGTGCCACCAGCAGCCAAGAAAGAACCTACGAGCAGTACTTC.

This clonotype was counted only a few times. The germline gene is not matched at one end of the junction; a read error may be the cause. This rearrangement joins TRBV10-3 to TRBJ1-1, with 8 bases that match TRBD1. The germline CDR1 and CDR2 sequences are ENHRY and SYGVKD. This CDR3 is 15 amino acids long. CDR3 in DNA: TGTGCCAGCAGTTACGAAGGCAGGGGGCCGTATGAAGCTTTCTTT. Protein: CASSYEGRGPYEAFF.

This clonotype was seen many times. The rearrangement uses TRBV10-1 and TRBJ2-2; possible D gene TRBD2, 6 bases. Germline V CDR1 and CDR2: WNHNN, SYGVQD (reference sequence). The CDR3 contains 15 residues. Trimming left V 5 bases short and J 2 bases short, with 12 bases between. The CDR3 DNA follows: TGCGCCAGCAGTCTTGGGGAGGCAAACACCGGGGAGCTGTTTTTT. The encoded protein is CASSLGEANTGELFF.

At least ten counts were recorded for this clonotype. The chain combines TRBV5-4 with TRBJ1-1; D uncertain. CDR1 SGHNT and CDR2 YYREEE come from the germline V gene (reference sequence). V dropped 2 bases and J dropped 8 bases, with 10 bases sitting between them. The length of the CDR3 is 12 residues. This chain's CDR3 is CASSFGGPEAFF. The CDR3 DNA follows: TGTGCCAGCAGCTTCGGCGGGCCGGAAGCTTTCTTT.

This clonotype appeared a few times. The CDR3 reads CASSPSTNPFGHNQPQHF. The DNA for the CDR3 is TGTGCCAGCAGTCCATCGACAAACCCTTTCGGGCACAATCAGCCCCAGCATTTT. The V call is TRBV12-3 or TRBV12-4, the J call TRBJ1-5; no clear D gene. The CDR3 consists of 18 residues. Trimming cost V 5 bases and J 3 bases, with 23 bases left between them.

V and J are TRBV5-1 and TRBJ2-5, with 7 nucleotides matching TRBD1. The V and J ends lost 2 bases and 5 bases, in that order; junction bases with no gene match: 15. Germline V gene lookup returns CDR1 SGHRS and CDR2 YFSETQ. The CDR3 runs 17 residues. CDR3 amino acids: CASSFTLDRAGSETQYF. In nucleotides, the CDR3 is TGCGCCAGCAGCTTTACACTAGACAGGGCTGGGAGTGAGACCCAGTACTTC.

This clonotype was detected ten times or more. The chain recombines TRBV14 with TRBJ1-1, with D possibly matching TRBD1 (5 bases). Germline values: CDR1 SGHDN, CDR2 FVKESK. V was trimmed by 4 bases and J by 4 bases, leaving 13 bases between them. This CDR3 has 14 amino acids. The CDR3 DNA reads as TGTGCCAGCAGCCGGTGGGGCGAAGTCACTGAAGCTTTCTTT. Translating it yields CASSRWGEVTEAFF.

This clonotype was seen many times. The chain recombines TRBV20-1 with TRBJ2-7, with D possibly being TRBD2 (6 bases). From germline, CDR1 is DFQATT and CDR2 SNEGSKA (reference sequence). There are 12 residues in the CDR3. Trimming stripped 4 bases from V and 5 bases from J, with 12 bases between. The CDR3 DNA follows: TGCAGTGCTATCTGGGGAGGTGACGAGCAGTACTTC. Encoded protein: CSAIWGGDEQYF.

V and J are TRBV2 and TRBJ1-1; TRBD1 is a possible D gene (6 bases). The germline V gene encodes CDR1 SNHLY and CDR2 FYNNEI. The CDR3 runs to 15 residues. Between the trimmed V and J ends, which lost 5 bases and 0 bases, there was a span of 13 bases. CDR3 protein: CASSYTGTLNTEAFF. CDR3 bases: TGTGCCAGCAGTTACACCGGGACATTGAACACTGAAGCTTTCTTT.

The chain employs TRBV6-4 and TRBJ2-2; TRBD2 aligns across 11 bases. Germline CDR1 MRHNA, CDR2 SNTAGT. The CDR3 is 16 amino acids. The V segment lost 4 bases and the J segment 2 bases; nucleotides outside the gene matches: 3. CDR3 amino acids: CASSVRLAGNTGELFF. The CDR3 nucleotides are TGTGCCAGCAGTGTGAGACTAGCGGGAAACACCGGGGAGCTGTTTTTT.